The next 26 T cell receptor beta chains were all read from a single sample in a study of beta chain features in type 1 diabetes. Since all of the isolated RNA was reverse transcribed, expressed TCRB transcripts were what got sequenced. The method was immunoSEQ multiplex PCR; TCRdb's version includes in-frame clones alone and lacks a portion of them. Here the sample spans 90,000 to 110,000 clones, about 40% being singletons. Sequences were obtained from stem cell memory CD4+ T cells from blood. All receptors come from a woman younger than 35 in good health.

The chain has TRBV9 and TRBJ2-2; 9 bases align to TRBD2. Unmatched junction bases numbered 7, after V lost 4 bases and J lost 6 bases. The CDR3 length is 15 residues. Germline assignment: CDR1 SGDLS and CDR2 YYNGEE. In DNA, the CDR3 is TGTGCCAGCAGCAATAGCGGGAGTAGCGCCGGGGAGCTGTTTTTT. It codes for CASSNSGSSAGELFF. The variable domain in full, with the rest retrieved from reference TRBV9 and TRBJ2-2, is DSGVTQTPKHLITATGQRVTLRCSPRSGDLSVYWYQQSLDQGLQFLIQYYNGEERAKGNILERFSAQQFPDLHSELNLSSLELGDSALYFCASSNSGSSAGELFFGEGSRLTVL.

This chain links TRBV10-3 with TRBJ2-1; D perhaps matches TRBD1 (5 bases). CDR3 length equals 12 residues. Trimming removed 6 bases from V and 9 bases from J, with 12 bases in between. Germline V gene sequence: CDR1 ENHRY, CDR2 SYGVKD. Here the CDR3 reads CAISILGAEQFF. In DNA, the CDR3 is TGTGCCATCAGCATTCTAGGGGCTGAGCAGTTCTTC.

In this sample, this clone turned up a few times. The CDR3 nucleotides are TGTGCCAGCAGCTTAGACAGCCGACCCTATGGCTACACCTTC. Protein sequence: CASSLDSRPYGYTF. The chain is built from TRBV7-2 and TRBJ1-2; D gene uncertain. Germline CDR1 SGHTA, CDR2 FQGNSA. The V gene lost 1 base and the J gene lost 4 bases, with 10 bases spanning the gap. This CDR3 region has 14 residues.

This clone was found a few times. The chain couples TRBV14 to TRBJ2-7, with D unresolved. The CDR3 length is 16 residues. CDR1 SGHDN and CDR2 FVKESK come from the germline V gene. Deletions cut 3 bases from V and 0 bases from J, with 15 bases between. CDR3 loop: CASSHLLGRNSYEQYF. The CDR3 DNA reads TGTGCCAGCAGCCATTTATTGGGCCGGAACTCCTACGAGCAGTACTTC. Complete variable domain (other parts from reference TRBV14 and TRBJ2-7): EAGVTQFPSHSVIEKGQTVTLRCDPISGHDNLYWYRRVMGKEIKFLLHFVKESKQDESGMPNNRFLAERTGGTYSTLKVQPAELEDSGVYFCASSHLLGRNSYEQYFGPGTRLTVT.

V usage is TRBV2 and J usage is TRBJ2-1; the D gene is possibly TRBD2 (7 bases). The CDR3 is 12 residues long. Trimming took off 7 bases at V and 7 bases at J, with 11 bases between the two ends. Germline assignment: CDR1 SNHLY and CDR2 FYNNEI. The CDR3 DNA reads as TGTGCCAGCACAAGGGGGGGTAATGAGCAGTTCTTC. As protein: CASTRGGNEQFF.

The chain joins TRBV6-5 to TRBJ1-2; D is uncertain. The CDR3 loop spans 16 amino acids. V dropped 2 bases and J dropped 4 bases, with 17 bases sitting between them. The germline gives CDR1 MNHEY, CDR2 SVGAGI. The CDR3, as DNA: TGTGCCAGCAGTTACGGACTTTCAGGAGAACTCTATGGCTACACCTTC. Translating gives CASSYGLSGELYGYTF.

This clone was found a few times. The chain combines TRBV6-5 with TRBJ1-5; D gene uncertain. Between the trimmed V and J ends, which lost 6 bases and 1 base, there was a span of 7 bases. Germline V gene sequence: CDR1 MNHEY, CDR2 SVGAGI. This CDR3 spans 13 amino acids. CDR3 sequence: CASRGGSNQPQHF. The CDR3 DNA is TGTGCCAGCAGGGGCGGGAGCAATCAGCCCCAGCATTTT.

The chain recombines TRBV7-9 with TRBJ1-2; D call uncertain. CDR1 and CDR2 from the germline V gene are SEHNR and FQNEAQ (reference sequence). V was cut by 2 bases and J by 2 bases, with 12 bases left in between. The CDR3 has 15 amino acids. CDR3 loop: CASSLFHRANYGYTF. In DNA form, the CDR3 reads TGTGCCAGCAGCTTATTCCACCGAGCGAACTATGGCTACACCTTC.

On this clone itself: Compared with germline, one end of the junction differs, possibly owing to a read error. This sequence joins TRBV28 and TRBJ1-3, with D unclear. CDR1 MDHEN and CDR2 SYDVKM come from the germline V gene. This CDR3 comprises 15 residues. The CDR3 is CASSPPGGSGNTISF. The CDR3 bases are TGTGCCAGCAGTCCCCCAGGAGGGTCTGGAAACACCATATCTTTT.

The chain has TRBV18 and TRBJ2-2, with 7 bases fitting TRBD2. This CDR3 region has 16 residues. The V segment lost 6 bases and the J segment 1 base; nucleotides outside the gene matches: 8. The germline gives CDR1 KGHSH, CDR2 LQKENI. Here the CDR3 reads CASSLGTIKNTGELFF. DNA for the CDR3: TGTGCCAGCTCCCTCGGGACTATTAAGAACACCGGGGAGCTGTTTTTT.

J is TRBJ2-1 and V is TRBV5-1; D is unclear. Germline CDR1 SGHRS, CDR2 YFSETQ. Deletions cut 4 bases from V and 6 bases from J, with 5 bases between. The CDR3 is made up of 11 amino acids. The chain's CDR3 is CASSRLNEQFF. The CDR3 region has the DNA TGCGCCAGCAGCCGACTCAATGAGCAGTTCTTC.

Notes on this clone: At one boundary the junction diverges from the germline segment, which might be a read error. The J gene is TRBJ2-7, the V gene TRBV4-3, with 11 bases that match TRBD2. Germline V gene data show CDR1 as LGHNA and CDR2 as YSLEER. The CDR3 totals 15 residues. The CDR3 here is CANSPGTSGYYEQYF. The CDR3 coding sequence is TGCGCCAACAGCCCCGGGACTAGCGGATACTACGAGCAGTACTTC.

This clone was observed a handful of times. The rearrangement uses TRBV18 and TRBJ1-1; the D gene is possibly TRBD1 (6 bases). The CDR3 consists of 16 residues. Germline V lookup: CDR1 KGHSH, CDR2 LQKENI. Trimming removed 0 bases from V and 5 bases from J, with 16 bases in between. CDR3 loop: CASSPPLRQRGTEAFF. CDR3 coding DNA: TGTGCCAGCTCACCACCACTACGACAGAGGGGGACTGAAGCTTTCTTT.

This clone was detected only a few times. The genes are TRBV10-2 and TRBJ1-1; maybe TRBD1 (5 bases). Trimming left V 7 bases short and J 5 bases short, with 20 bases between. The CDR3 is 15 amino acids. Germline lookup yields CDR1 WSHSY and CDR2 SAAADI. CDR3 nucleotides: TGCGCCAGCACCCCAATGAAGGGGCGTGGGACTGAAGCTTTCTTT. Amino acids: CASTPMKGRGTEAFF.

This clone was seen a handful of times. This sequence joins TRBV7-2 and TRBJ2-3, with TRBD1 matching 9 bases. V was pared by 5 bases and J by 0 bases, with 6 bases of the junction left unmatched. This CDR3 is built from 16 residues. Germline CDR1 and CDR2: SGHTA and FQGNSA. The CDR3 here is CASSPKQGASTDTQYF. The CDR3 DNA reads as TGTGCCAGCAGCCCCAAACAGGGGGCTAGCACAGATACGCAGTATTTT.

This chain joins TRBV7-9 and TRBJ2-1; 9 bases match TRBD1. Germline loops: CDR1 SEHNR, CDR2 FQNEAQ (reference sequence). The V and J ends lost 5 bases and 9 bases, in that order; junction bases with no gene match: 11. The CDR3 has 15 amino acids. CDR3 amino acids: CASSPLAGTGREQFF. The CDR3 coding sequence is TGTGCCAGCAGCCCACTGGCAGGGACAGGGCGTGAGCAGTTCTTC.

The chain links TRBV7-2 to TRBJ1-1; D is ambiguous. V dropped 5 bases and J dropped 5 bases, with 12 bases sitting between them. CDR1 and CDR2 from the germline V gene are SGHTA and FQGNSA. This CDR3 spans 13 amino acids. DNA of the CDR3: TGTGCCAGCAGCCCCCACACGGGGACTGAAGCTTTCTTT. Translation gives CASSPHTGTEAFF.

The rearrangement links TRBV7-3 to TRBJ2-1, with 7 bases lining up with TRBD2. Germline V CDR1 and CDR2: SGHTA, FQGTGA. V gave up 2 bases and J gave up 10 bases; unmatched junction bases: 8. The CDR3 runs to 14 residues. The CDR3 region has the DNA TGTGCCAGCAGCTTATCGGGCCGGGGGGTGGAGCAGTTCTTC. Residues: CASSLSGRGVEQFF.

This clone appeared a few times. The CDR3 protein is CASRRQGADTQYF. In nucleotides, the CDR3 is TGTGCCAGCAGGAGACAGGGGGCAGATACGCAGTATTTT. The chain uses TRBV11-2 and TRBJ2-3, with TRBD1 matching 9 bases. There are 13 residues in the CDR3. Losses at the gene ends were 6 bases for V and 4 bases for J; bases not matched to a gene: 2. CDR1 and CDR2 from the germline V gene are SGHAT and FQNNGV.

V and J are TRBV7-8 and TRBJ2-7; tentative D call: TRBD1 (6 bases). This CDR3 has 15 residues. Trimming stripped 5 bases from V and 1 base from J, with 15 bases between. Germline V lookup: CDR1 SGHVS, CDR2 FQNEAQ. The CDR3 reads CASSRNYRVSYEQYF. The CDR3 DNA follows: TGTGCCAGCAGCCGAAACTACAGGGTGTCCTACGAGCAGTACTTC.

The CDR3, as DNA: TGTGCCAGTCTGGGTCGGGAGTACGGTGAGCAGTTCTTC. It translates to CASLGREYGEQFF. The V and J genes are TRBV19 and TRBJ2-1; TRBD2 is a possible D gene (6 bases). Trimming took 8 bases from V and 9 from J, leaving 17 bases between them. The CDR3 is made up of 13 amino acids. Germline CDR1 and CDR2: LNHDA and SQIVND (reference sequence).

The chain is built from TRBV7-9 and TRBJ2-7, with 11 bases that match TRBD2. The germline V gene has CDR1 SEHNR and CDR2 FQNEAQ (reference sequence). V shed 1 base and J 3 bases; nucleotides not matched to a gene: 11. There are 18 residues in the CDR3. CDR3 DNA sequence: TGTGCCAGCAGCTTAGGTCGAGTTAGCGGGAGGGTCAACTACGAGCAGTACTTC. The encoded protein is CASSLGRVSGRVNYEQYF.

The V call is TRBV18, the J call TRBJ2-3, with 7 bases lining up with TRBD2. Germline trimming cut 3 bases from V and 1 base from J; bases unmatched to any gene: 7. The CDR3 consists of 16 residues. CDR1 is KGHSH and CDR2 is LQKENI in the germline V gene. The CDR3 DNA sequence: TGTGCCAGCTCACCCAATAGCGGGCGCGGCACAGATACGCAGTATTTT. As protein: CASSPNSGRGTDTQYF.

A few counts support this clone. The chain links TRBV12-5 to TRBJ2-1; 14 bases line up with TRBD2. The germline CDR1 and CDR2 sequences are LGHNT and FRNRAP. V trimming: 1 base; J trimming: 7 bases; junction bases outside the gene matches: 0. The CDR3 totals 15 residues. The CDR3 loop is CASGLGTSGRNEQFF. CDR3 coding DNA: TGTGCTAGTGGTTTGGGGACTAGCGGGAGGAATGAGCAGTTCTTC.

This chain joins TRBV29-1 and TRBJ2-5; no definite D call. This CDR3 comprises 12 residues. Germline CDR1 SQVTM, CDR2 ANQGSEA. Here the CDR3 DNA reads TGCAGTCCAGGCCTGTACCAAGAGACCCAGTACTTC. Residues: CSPGLYQETQYF.

This chain joins TRBV7-8 and TRBJ2-7, with 9 bases matching TRBD2. The CDR3 loop spans 14 amino acids. V shed 11 bases and J 7 bases; nucleotides not matched to a gene: 15. Germline V gives CDR1 SGHVS, CDR2 FQNEAQ. CDR3 in DNA: TGTGCCGCCTCTTGGGGCGGGAGGGCCTGGGAGCAGTACTTC. This translates into CAASWGGRAWEQYF.